A single sample is the source of the 26 T cell receptor beta chains below, sequenced in a study of blood T cell repertoires in COVID-19. Method: immunoSEQ multiplex PCR; TCRdb's copy keeps in-frame clones and lacks some. The sample carries about 34,000 clones, around 77% recorded once. The sample consisted of peripheral blood. These receptors were obtained from a human donor in a cohort sampled during active COVID-19.

This chain links TRBV12-5 with TRBJ2-1; weak D call: TRBD1 (6 bases). Germline lookup yields CDR1 LGHNT and CDR2 FRNRAP. CDR3 length: 14 amino acids. The germline V and J ends were trimmed by 6 bases and 7 bases, with 16 bases remaining between them. In DNA form, the CDR3 reads TGTGCTAGTGGACGGACAGCCCCTACGAATGAGCAGTTCTTC. Translating gives CASGRTAPTNEQFF.

The genes are TRBV4-1 and TRBJ2-4; D might be TRBD1 (6 bases). The CDR3 consists of 15 residues. V was shortened by 4 bases and J by 6 bases, with 16 bases between the two germline ends. Germline CDR1 MGHRA, CDR2 YSYEKL. The CDR3 DNA sequence: TGCGCCAGCAGCCTAGAACTGGGGGCGCGAAACATTCAGTACTTC. This sequence encodes CASSLELGARNIQYF.

The chain joins TRBV2 to TRBJ2-5; possibly TRBD1 for D (6 bases). V lost 5 bases and J lost 5, with 18 bases in between. This CDR3 has 15 amino acids. Germline CDR1 and CDR2: SNHLY and FYNNEI. CDR3 in amino acids: CASSLQGLGLETQYF. The CDR3 region has the DNA TGTGCCAGCAGTCTACAGGGTTTGGGCTTGGAGACCCAGTACTTC.

This clone was recorded once. The chain couples TRBV19 to TRBJ1-5; TRBD1 agrees at 9 bases. Unmatched junction bases numbered 4, after V lost 9 bases and J lost 7 bases. Germline V gene sequence: CDR1 LNHDA, CDR2 SQIVND (reference sequence). The CDR3 consists of 12 residues. This CDR3 reads CASRDRAQPQHF. In DNA form, the CDR3 reads TGTGCCAGCCGGGACAGGGCGCAGCCCCAGCATTTT. Together with reference TRBV19 and TRBJ1-5, the CDR3 gives the full variable domain: DGGITQSPKYLFRKEGQNVTLSCEQNLNHDAMYWYRQDPGQGLRLIYYSQIVNDFQKGDIAEGYSVSREKKESFPLTVTSAQKNPTAFYLCASRDRAQPQHFGDGTRLSIL.

The CDR3, as DNA: TGTGCCAGCAGTGAACTCGACATCAGGACTAGCGCACGGGAGACCCAGTACTTC. This gives the protein CASSELDIRTSARETQYF. This sequence joins TRBV25-1 and TRBJ2-5, with 9 bases matching TRBD2. The J segment lost 5 bases and the V segment lost 2 bases, leaving 15 bases of the junction unmatched. CDR1 is MGHDK and CDR2 is SYGVNS in the germline V gene. The CDR3 runs 18 residues.

The chain couples TRBV20-1 to TRBJ1-1; D gene uncertain. The germline gives CDR1 DFQATT, CDR2 SNEGSKA (reference sequence). V dropped 7 bases and J dropped 1 base, with 7 bases sitting between them. CDR3 length: 11 residues. The CDR3 DNA is TGCAGTGTCCTTTGGAACACTGAAGCTTTCTTT. It translates to CSVLWNTEAFF.

This chain links TRBV6-5 with TRBJ1-6; TRBD1 might be the D (6 bases). The V gene lost 6 bases and the J gene lost 5 bases, with 8 bases spanning the gap. From germline, CDR1 is MNHEY and CDR2 SVGAGI. This CDR3 has 13 residues. The CDR3 here is CASRRQDNSPLHF. The CDR3 DNA reads TGTGCCAGCAGAAGACAGGATAATTCACCCCTCCACTTT.

CDR3 bases: TGTGCCAGCAGTTACACCCAAGTAGCCTCGCCCCAGCATTTT. Translated: CASSYTQVASPQHF. The chain couples TRBV6-5 to TRBJ1-5, with D hard to call. CDR1 is MNHEY, CDR2 SVGAGI, per germline. With 2 bases removed from V and 9 bases from J, the gap between germline ends came to 14 bases. The length of the CDR3 is 14 residues.

The genes are TRBV5-1 and TRBJ1-1; no firm D call. CDR1 is SGHRS and CDR2 is YFSETQ in the germline V gene. This CDR3 spans 14 amino acids. Trimming cost V 6 bases and J 1 base, with 13 bases left between them. In DNA, the CDR3 is TGCGCCAGCACCCCCTTGGCAGGGAACACTGAAGCTTTCTTT. It translates to CASTPLAGNTEAFF.

J is TRBJ2-5 and V is TRBV11-1; TRBD1 aligns across 11 bases. This CDR3 spans 14 amino acids. With 5 bases clipped from V and 5 bases from J, the junction kept 4 bases outside the gene matches. Per germline, CDR1 SGHAT and CDR2 FQDESV (reference sequence). This CDR3 is CASSPRDRGETQYF. CDR3 nucleotides: TGTGCCAGCAGCCCCCGGGACAGGGGGGAGACCCAGTACTTC.

This rearrangement joins TRBV5-5 to TRBJ1-5, with TRBD1 as a possible D gene (5 bases). Germline V gives CDR1 SGHKS, CDR2 YYEKEE (reference sequence). Trimming stripped 3 bases from V and 3 bases from J, with 13 bases between. This CDR3 spans 15 amino acids. CDR3 region: CASSSMGGFNQPQHF. CDR3 in DNA: TGTGCCAGCAGCTCCATGGGGGGGTTCAATCAGCCCCAGCATTTT.

The chain has TRBV27 and TRBJ1-6, with D unclear. The ends were cut back, 6 bases at V and 5 bases at J, with 14 bases in the middle. The CDR3 has 15 residues. The germline V gene encodes CDR1 MNHEY and CDR2 SMNVEV (reference sequence). CDR3 amino acids: CASRSPGRDNSPLHF. CDR3 in DNA: TGTGCCAGCAGGTCCCCGGGGAGAGATAATTCACCCCTCCACTTT.

This clone turned up a few times. The chain links TRBV27 to TRBJ1-5; 10 bases align to TRBD1. Trimming cost V 4 bases and J 6 bases; bases outside gene matches: 0. Germline-derived CDR1 and CDR2 are MNHEY and SMNVEV (reference sequence). The CDR3 sequence is 13 residues long. CDR3 in DNA: TGTGCCAGCAGTTGGACAGGGGGTCAGCCCCAGCATTTT. Translation: CASSWTGGQPQHF.

This chain links TRBV6-5 with TRBJ2-3; 7 bases are shared with TRBD2. Germline CDR1 reads MNHEY; CDR2 reads SVGAGI. V lost 6 bases and J lost 2; bases outside the gene matches: 8. This CDR3 is 15 amino acids long. The CDR3 spells CASRRAGVTTDTQYF. CDR3 DNA: TGTGCCAGCAGGAGGGCGGGGGTCACCACAGATACGCAGTATTTT.

The chain has TRBV4-1 and TRBJ2-7, with 10 bases lining up with TRBD2. V shed 1 base and J 7 bases; nucleotides not matched to a gene: 7. Germline V lookup: CDR1 MGHRA, CDR2 YSYEKL. The CDR3 covers 15 residues. The CDR3 nucleotides are TGCGCCAGCAGCCAAGTGGTGGGACTAGCGTGGGAGCAGTACTTC. Protein sequence: CASSQVVGLAWEQYF.

The chain couples TRBV2 to TRBJ1-3, with TRBD1 matching 8 bases. V lost 5 bases and J lost 0; bases outside the gene matches: 3. Germline CDR1 reads SNHLY; CDR2 reads FYNNEI. The CDR3 contains 15 residues. The CDR3 nucleotides are TGTGCCAGCAGTTATGGGACAGGCTCTGGAAACACCATATATTTT. Amino acids: CASSYGTGSGNTIYF.

The chain recombines TRBV5-1 with TRBJ2-5, with D possibly being TRBD2 (6 bases). This CDR3 spans 13 amino acids. V lost 0 bases, J lost 5 bases, and 8 bases lay in between. CDR1 is SGHRS, CDR2 YFSETQ, per germline. CDR3 protein: CASSLVGGETQYF. CDR3 bases: TGCGCCAGCAGCTTGGTTGGGGGGGAGACCCAGTACTTC.

The rearrangement uses TRBV5-6 and TRBJ2-2; the D gene is possibly TRBD1 (5 bases). V lost 4 bases to trimming and J lost 4 bases, with 8 bases between them. CDR3 length equals 13 residues. Germline V gene data show CDR1 as SGHDT and CDR2 as YYEEEE. DNA for the CDR3: TGTGCCAGCAGCCGACAGTTCACCGGGGAGCTGTTTTTT. Encoded protein: CASSRQFTGELFF.

The chain uses TRBV2 and TRBJ2-1; 8 nucleotides agree with TRBD1. This CDR3 contains 14 residues. V was pared by 6 bases and J by 7 bases, with 8 bases of the junction left unmatched. CDR1 SNHLY and CDR2 FYNNEI come from the germline V gene. CDR3 loop: CASSSGQELNEQFF. Here the CDR3 DNA reads TGTGCCAGCAGCTCGGGACAGGAGTTGAATGAGCAGTTCTTC. The entire variable domain, with the rest obtained from reference TRBV2 and TRBJ2-1, is as follows: EPEVTQTPSHQVTQMGQEVILRCVPISNHLYFYWYRQILGQKVEFLVSFYNNEISEKSEIFDDQFSVERPDGSNFTLKIRSTKLEDSAMYFCASSSGQELNEQFFGPGTRLTVL.

The chain employs TRBV5-1 and TRBJ2-3; D perhaps matches TRBD2 (5 bases). With 3 bases removed from V and 9 bases from J, the gap between germline ends came to 14 bases. The CDR3 has 13 amino acids. Germline-derived CDR1 and CDR2 are SGHRS and YFSETQ. CDR3 protein: CASSSEDKRTQYF. The DNA of the CDR3 is TGCGCCAGCAGCTCGGAGGATAAGCGGACGCAGTATTTT.

This clone showed up just a few times. V usage is TRBV30 and J usage is TRBJ2-5; 7 bases are shared with TRBD1. From germline, CDR1 is GTSNPN and CDR2 SVGIG (reference sequence). The CDR3 loop spans 13 amino acids. The V segment lost 2 bases and the J segment 1 base; nucleotides outside the gene matches: 1. CDR3 residues: CAWSRDSQETQYF. The CDR3 nucleotides read TGTGCCTGGAGTAGGGACAGCCAAGAGACCCAGTACTTC.

The genes are TRBV28 and TRBJ2-5; 8 bases are shared with TRBD1. The CDR3 extends over 15 amino acids. The V gene end was trimmed by 6 bases and the J gene end by 6 bases; junction bases not matched to a gene: 12. The germline CDR1 and CDR2 sequences are MDHEN and SYDVKM. The DNA of the CDR3 is TGTGCCAGCAGCTCCGGGACAGGTTCGAGGAAGACCCAGTACTTC. This gives the protein CASSSGTGSRKTQYF.

This clone appeared a few times. CDR3 DNA sequence: TGCGCCAGCAGCCAAGACGGGACAGGGTGGGTGCAAGAGACCCAGTACTTC. It translates to CASSQDGTGWVQETQYF. V usage is TRBV4-1 and J usage is TRBJ2-5; 9 bases map to TRBD1. Germline CDR1 MGHRA, CDR2 YSYEKL. The CDR3 spans 17 residues. V was clipped by 0 bases and J by 2 bases; unmatched bases: 7.

In its sample, this clone was seen once. The rearrangement links TRBV29-1 to TRBJ2-5; 7 bases map to TRBD2. Germline values: CDR1 SQVTM, CDR2 ANQGSEA. The V gene end was trimmed by 5 bases and the J gene end by 5 bases; junction bases not matched to a gene: 14. This CDR3 is 15 amino acids long. CDR3 sequence: CSVSSGRAVGETQYF. CDR3 coding DNA: TGCAGCGTTTCGAGTGGGAGGGCCGTAGGGGAGACCCAGTACTTC.

The chain carries TRBV5-6 and TRBJ1-4; 9 bases agree with TRBD1. CDR3 size: 16 residues. CDR1 and CDR2 (germline): SGHDT, YYEEEE. V lost 1 base to trimming and J lost 5 bases; unmatched junction nucleotides: 6. The CDR3 loop reads CASSLLTGGENEKLFF. CDR3 coding DNA: TGTGCCAGCAGCTTGCTTACAGGGGGCGAGAATGAAAAACTGTTTTTT. The full variable domain, in which reference TRBV5-6 and TRBJ1-4 provide the parts outside the CDR3, is DAGVTQSPTHLIKTRGQQVTLRCSPKSGHDTVSWYQQALGQGPQFIFQYYEEEERQRGNFPDRFSGHQFPNYSSELNVNALLLGDSALYLCASSLLTGGENEKLFFGSGTQLSVL.

V gene TRBV23-1 combines with J gene TRBJ2-7, with 8 bases that match TRBD2. Being an ORF, TRBV23-1 has a function that is uncertain. V shed 0 bases and J 6 bases; nucleotides not matched to a gene: 7. CDR3 size: 15 residues. The CDR3 here is CASSQSLREEPEQYF. The CDR3 DNA reads TGCGCCAGCAGTCAATCGTTGCGGGAGGAGCCCGAGCAGTACTTC.